The 18 T cell receptor beta chains below come from one sample, sequenced in a study of blood T cell repertoires in COVID-19. Profiled with immunoSEQ multiplex PCR; TCRdb holds only in-frame clones, not every one. The sample includes about 270,000 clones, approximately 89% of them seen just once. Sequenced: PBMCs or T cells enriched from blood (not recorded which). These receptors were obtained from a man in his forties or fifties who had been exposed to COVID-19.

This clone was counted a single time. The rearrangement uses TRBV5-5 and TRBJ1-2, with 10 bases matching TRBD1. Germline trimming cut 1 base from V and 7 bases from J; bases unmatched to any gene: 7. The CDR3 has 15 residues. Germline values: CDR1 SGHKS, CDR2 YYEKEE (reference sequence). CDR3 nucleotides: TGTGCCAGCAGCTTGCCGGGACAGGGGCGAAGTGGCTACACCTTC. Translating it yields CASSLPGQGRSGYTF.

This clone has only one observation. The V and J genes are TRBV19 and TRBJ2-7; tentative D call: TRBD1 (5 bases). V was pared by 10 bases and J by 4 bases, with 17 bases between. The CDR3 consists of 13 residues. CDR1 is LNHDA and CDR2 is SQIVND in the germline V gene (reference sequence). The CDR3 is CATSGQGRYEQYF. The CDR3 nucleotides are TGTGCCACCTCAGGCCAGGGAAGGTACGAGCAGTACTTC. Variable domain in full (rest from reference TRBV19 and TRBJ2-7): DGGITQSPKYLFRKEGQNVTLSCEQNLNHDAMYWYRQDPGQGLRLIYYSQIVNDFQKGDIAEGYSVSREKKESFPLTVTSAQKNPTAFYLCATSGQGRYEQYFGPGTRLTVT.

Remarks on this clone: This CDR3 is also generated by other DNA sequences in the sample. V is TRBV18 and J is TRBJ1-1; no clear D. V was clipped by 2 bases and J by 4 bases, with 5 bases between them. The CDR3 consists of 12 residues. Germline assignment: CDR1 KGHSH and CDR2 LQKENI. The CDR3 loop is CASSPSVTEAFF. CDR3 sequence (DNA): TGTGCCAGCTCACCATCTGTCACTGAAGCTTTCTTT.

The J gene is TRBJ1-1, the V gene TRBV28; no clear D. Trimming pared 4 bases from V and 4 bases from J, leaving 10 bases between. The CDR3 is 13 amino acids. Germline V gene data show CDR1 as MDHEN and CDR2 as SYDVKM. CDR3 sequence: CASSSGGSTEAFF. CDR3 DNA sequence: TGTGCCAGCAGTTCCGGAGGGAGCACTGAAGCTTTCTTT.

The rearrangement links TRBV27 to TRBJ1-1, with D tentatively TRBD1 (6 bases). This CDR3 has 15 residues. V lost 3 bases, J lost 2 bases, and 13 bases lay in between. Germline CDR1 and CDR2: MNHEY and SMNVEV (reference sequence). The CDR3 reads CASSLAGAHNTEAFF. In DNA form, the CDR3 reads TGTGCCAGCAGTTTGGCAGGGGCTCATAACACTGAAGCTTTCTTT.

The chain recombines TRBV21-1 with TRBJ2-5; TRBD2 reflects the table's D call only, with no check against the DNA. TRBV21-1 is a listed pseudogene. This CDR3 has 18 residues. The DNA for the CDR3 is TGTGCCAGCAGCAAAAGGGGGGGGACATATATGTACCAAGAGACCCAGTACTTC. Translation gives CASSKRGGTYMYQETQYF.

This chain's CDR3 is CASSESTRAPAFF. The DNA for the CDR3 is TGCGCCAGCAGTGAGTCGACCAGGGCTCCTGCTTTCTTT. The chain has TRBV10-2 and TRBJ1-1; D is possibly TRBD1 (5 bases). V gave up 0 bases and J gave up 11 bases, with 13 bases separating them. The CDR3 contains 13 residues. Germline V gene lookup returns CDR1 WSHSY and CDR2 SAAADI.

There are a few counts of this clone. The chain links TRBV10-3 to TRBJ1-1, with D perhaps TRBD1 (5 bases). Trimming pared 3 bases from V and 3 bases from J, leaving 14 bases between. Germline CDR1 and CDR2: ENHRY and SYGVKD. The CDR3 contains 15 residues. The CDR3, as DNA: TGTGCCATCAGTGATGTGGGCAGGGTAGACACTGAAGCTTTCTTT. This encodes CAISDVGRVDTEAFF.

This clone was seen only a few times. The chain has TRBV11-2 and TRBJ2-3; the D gene is possibly TRBD2 (6 bases). V was trimmed by 0 bases and J by 6 bases, leaving 13 bases between them. This CDR3 has 15 amino acids. Germline V gene lookup returns CDR1 SGHAT and CDR2 FQNNGV. The CDR3 is CASSLEGLIFDTQYF. DNA of the CDR3: TGTGCCAGCAGCTTAGAGGGACTCATTTTCGATACGCAGTATTTT.

This clone was counted a single time. The rearrangement joins TRBV27 to TRBJ1-5; 9 bases agree with TRBD1. J gave up 0 bases and V 6 bases, and 6 bases lay outside the gene matches. The CDR3 spans 16 residues. In germline, CDR1 is MNHEY, CDR2 SMNVEV (reference sequence). The CDR3 spells CASSQGGQGSNQPQHF. CDR3 nucleotide sequence: TGTGCCAGCAGCCAAGGGGGACAGGGTAGCAATCAGCCCCAGCATTTT.

The rearrangement uses TRBV4-3 and TRBJ1-2; unclear D gene. CDR1 and CDR2 (germline): LGHNA, YSLEER. This CDR3 spans 15 amino acids. The V end lost 0 bases, the J end lost 6 bases, and 14 bases lay between the germline ends. The CDR3: CASSQDTTRNDGYTF. The CDR3 DNA reads TGCGCCAGCAGCCAAGATACCACGAGGAATGATGGCTACACCTTC.

Only one count was recorded for this clone. The V call is TRBV19, the J call TRBJ2-3; 12 bases are shared with TRBD2. This CDR3 contains 15 residues. The germline gives CDR1 LNHDA, CDR2 SQIVND (reference sequence). Germline trimming cut 6 bases from V and 4 bases from J; bases unmatched to any gene: 5. CDR3 amino acids: CASRTTSGSPDTQYF. The CDR3 bases are TGTGCCAGTAGGACGACTAGCGGGAGCCCAGATACGCAGTATTTT.

The chain couples TRBV19 to TRBJ2-1; 10 bases are shared with TRBD2. V lost 8 bases and J lost 9; bases outside the gene matches: 7. The CDR3 contains 13 residues. Per germline, CDR1 LNHDA and CDR2 SQIVND (reference sequence). Here the CDR3 DNA reads TGTGCCAGTTCCCTAGCGGGAGTCGTTGAGCAGTTCTTC. This translates into CASSLAGVVEQFF. Variable domain in full (rest from reference TRBV19 and TRBJ2-1): DGGITQSPKYLFRKEGQNVTLSCEQNLNHDAMYWYRQDPGQGLRLIYYSQIVNDFQKGDIAEGYSVSREKKESFPLTVTSAQKNPTAFYLCASSLAGVVEQFFGPGTRLTVL.

With respect to this clone: This specimen includes other DNA sequences encoding the same CDR3. This chain joins TRBV6-1 and TRBJ2-2, with unresolved D. The ends were cut back, 2 bases at V and 5 bases at J, with 6 bases in the middle. Germline V lookup: CDR1 MNHNS, CDR2 SASEGT. The CDR3 is made up of 13 amino acids. CDR3 nucleotide sequence: TGTGCCAGCAGTGAAACGGGTACCGGGGAGCTGTTTTTT. Translated: CASSETGTGELFF.

The chain employs TRBV9 and TRBJ1-3; 7 bases are a match to TRBD1. The CDR3 covers 15 residues. The V gene's germline CDR1 is SGDLS and CDR2 YYNGEE. V lost 3 bases to trimming and J lost 5 bases; unmatched junction nucleotides: 8. Here the CDR3 reads CASSEEGDSRNTIYF. CDR3 DNA: TGTGCCAGCAGCGAGGAGGGGGACAGTAGAAACACCATATATTTT.

This rearrangement joins TRBV5-4 to TRBJ2-2; 10 nucleotides align to TRBD2. Per germline, CDR1 SGHNT and CDR2 YYREEE (reference sequence). V dropped 4 bases and J dropped 4; count of bases not matched to a gene: 13. The CDR3 is 18 amino acids. This chain's CDR3 is CASSPADLAGVVTGELFF. The CDR3 region has the DNA TGTGCCAGCAGCCCCGCGGACCTAGCGGGAGTTGTCACCGGGGAGCTGTTTTTT.

The chain recombines TRBV19 with TRBJ2-2, with TRBD2 matching over 11 bases. Trimming cost V 0 bases and J 5 bases; bases outside gene matches: 2. The CDR3 has 16 residues. Germline lookup yields CDR1 LNHDA and CDR2 SQIVND (reference sequence). CDR3 coding DNA: TGTGCCAGTAGTATAGAGGCTAGCGGGAGGACCGGGGAGCTGTTTTTT. It is translated as CASSIEASGRTGELFF.

J is TRBJ2-1 and V is TRBV5-1; tentative D call: TRBD2 (6 bases). V gave up 0 bases and J gave up 9 bases, with 10 bases separating them. Germline CDR1 and CDR2: SGHRS and YFSETQ. CDR3 length: 13 residues. The CDR3 region has the DNA TGCGCCAGCAGCTTGGAGGTAGCGGTTGAGCAGTTCTTC. Protein: CASSLEVAVEQFF.